Below, 3 T cell receptor beta chains from the same sample are listed, as sequenced in a study of blood T cell repertoires in COVID-19 (dated by TCRdb to between 2020 and 2021). The library was built by means of the immunoSEQ multiplex PCR assay. TCRdb holds this immuneACCESS table with in-frame rearrangements only. Some clones are missing; in checked studies, unresolved V genes explain under half, and the rest has no known cause. Present in this sample are roughly 100,000 clones, about 86% of which were seen just once. Around 3.2% of the sample comes from the top ten. The specimen was peripheral blood. All receptors derive from a human donor in a cohort sampled during active COVID-19.

Only a few counts were recorded for this clone. The CDR3 region has the DNA TGTGCCAGCAGTACAGACCCGAGTCCCAATTCTTTCTATGGCTACACCTTC. This sequence encodes CASSTDPSPNSFYGYTF. The chain carries TRBV6-2 or TRBV6-3 and TRBJ1-2; D unresolved. Germline V gene data show CDR1 as MNHEY and CDR2 as SVGEGT. V was pared by 5 bases and J by 4 bases, with 23 bases between. This CDR3 contains 17 residues.

The rearrangement joins TRBV9 to TRBJ2-7; 9 bases match TRBD1. J lost 5 bases, V lost 3 bases, and 6 bases had no gene match. This CDR3 is 14 amino acids long. The V gene's germline CDR1 is SGDLS and CDR2 YYNGEE. CDR3 residues: CASSGDREIDEQYF. CDR3 bases: TGTGCCAGCAGCGGGGACAGGGAGATCGACGAGCAGTACTTC.

This clone was found a few times. CDR3 protein: CAISESETGTYEQYF. The DNA of the CDR3 is TGTGCCATCAGTGAGTCCGAGACGGGAACCTACGAGCAGTACTTC. V is TRBV10-3 and J is TRBJ2-7; maybe TRBD2 (5 bases). CDR1 is ENHRY and CDR2 is SYGVKD in the germline V gene. Trimming took off 0 bases at V and 2 bases at J, with 11 bases between the two ends. The CDR3 has 15 amino acids.